This T cell receptor beta chain is drawn from a study of T-cell memory formation after mild COVID-19. This clonotype turned up a few times. Antigen: not known. Study-level findings and limits: Whereas later expanders leaned CD4+, clones contracting day 15 to 85 showed a balanced CD4/CD8 makeup.

With 0 bases clipped from V and 0 bases from J, the junction kept 2 bases outside the gene matches. The V gene's germline CDR1 is SGDLS and CDR2 YYNGEE. CDR3 length: 15 residues. TCR alpha and TCR beta cDNA libraries carrying sample barcodes and UMIs were produced by 5'RACE using constant-segment primers. Each CDR3 protein is one row after TCRdb ran MiXCR on the 5' RACE reads. The profile covers hundreds of thousands of distinct CDR3 sequences, with less than 20% appearing a single time and over 20% taken by the ten largest. The rearrangement uses TRBV9 and TRBJ1-1; TRBD1 matches at 7 bases. The receptor was isolated from a young man who had mild COVID-19 (a few samples of this study predate the infection). Cell type and time point are not known. The sample comprised PBMCs or a T cell subset sorted from them (not recorded which). The chain's CDR3 is CASSVGDRLNTEAFF. The CDR3 bases are TGTGCCAGCAGCGTAGGGGACAGATTGAACACTGAAGCTTTCTTT.